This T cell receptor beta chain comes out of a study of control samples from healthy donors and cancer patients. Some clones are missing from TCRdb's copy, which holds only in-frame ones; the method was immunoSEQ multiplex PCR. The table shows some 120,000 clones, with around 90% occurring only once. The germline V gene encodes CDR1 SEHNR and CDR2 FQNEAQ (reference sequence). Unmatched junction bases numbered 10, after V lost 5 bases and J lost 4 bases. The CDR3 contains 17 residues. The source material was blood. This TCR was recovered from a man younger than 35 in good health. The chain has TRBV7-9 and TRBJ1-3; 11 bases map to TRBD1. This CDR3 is CASSARDRGFSGNTIYF. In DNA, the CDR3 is TGTGCCAGCAGCGCTCGGGACAGGGGGTTCTCCGGAAACACCATATATTTT.